Presented here are 31 T cell receptor beta chains from one specimen sequenced in a study of blood T cell repertoires in COVID-19. This table comes from immunoSEQ multiplex PCR, and its TCRdb copy is limited to in-frame clones, with some not included. Altogether 150,000 to 200,000 clones are present, roughly 85% being singletons, with the ten largest covering roughly 9%. The source material was PBMCs or T cells enriched from blood (not recorded which). Receptors were obtained from a woman between 18 and 29 years old who had recovered from COVID-19.

The V and J genes are TRBV27 and TRBJ1-2; 8 nucleotides align to TRBD1. The CDR3 totals 14 residues. After removal of 4 bases from V and 8 bases from J, the junction contained 9 bases not matched to a gene. The germline V gene encodes CDR1 MNHEY and CDR2 SMNVEV (reference sequence). CDR3 sequence reads: CASSSSGGLGGYTF. Written as DNA, the CDR3 is TGTGCCAGCAGTTCGTCAGGGGGCCTCGGGGGCTACACCTTC.

This clone appeared a few times. The chain recombines TRBV19 with TRBJ2-1; 7 bases map to TRBD2. The junction had 6 bases not matched to a gene; V was cut back by 3 bases and J by 4 bases. The CDR3 loop spans 15 amino acids. CDR1 and CDR2 from the germline V gene are LNHDA and SQIVND (reference sequence). DNA of the CDR3: TGTGCCAGTAGTATTTCGGGAGGACCTTACAATGAGCAGTTCTTC. Translating it yields CASSISGGPYNEQFF.

The gene calls are TRBV15 and TRBJ1-4; TRBD1 might be the D (5 bases). CDR1 is LNHNV and CDR2 is YYDKDF in the germline V gene (reference sequence). This CDR3 region has 15 residues. Trimming took off 0 bases at V and 4 bases at J, with 9 bases between the two ends. Here the CDR3 reads CATSREGRVNEKLFF. Written as DNA, the CDR3 is TGTGCCACCAGCAGAGAGGGCAGGGTTAATGAAAAACTGTTTTTT.

This chain uses TRBV14 with TRBJ1-2; TRBD1 matches at 10 bases. Trimming cost V 2 bases and J 7 bases; bases outside gene matches: 10. The CDR3 consists of 16 residues. In germline, CDR1 is SGHDN, CDR2 FVKESK. The CDR3 nucleotides are TGTGCCAGCAGCCAATATCCGGGACAGGGGTTAGGTGGCTACACCTTC. Encoded protein: CASSQYPGQGLGGYTF.

This clone was found a few times. The rearrangement uses TRBV28 and TRBJ1-2, with D perhaps matching TRBD1 (6 bases). Germline V gives CDR1 MDHEN, CDR2 SYDVKM. Trimming took 5 bases from V and 0 from J, leaving 19 bases between them. CDR3 length: 17 amino acids. CDR3 loop: CASSPFGQGPANYGYTF. The DNA of the CDR3 is TGTGCCAGCAGTCCCTTCGGTCAGGGGCCCGCTAACTATGGCTACACCTTC.

The chain joins TRBV5-1 to TRBJ2-1; 10 bases are shared with TRBD2. CDR3 length: 15 residues. The junction had 8 bases not matched to a gene; V was cut back by 3 bases and J by 8 bases. In germline, CDR1 is SGHRS, CDR2 YFSETQ. The CDR3 loop is CASSSEGLAADEQFF. The CDR3 nucleotides read TGCGCCAGCAGCTCCGAAGGACTAGCGGCGGATGAGCAGTTCTTC.

V gene TRBV6-2 or TRBV6-3 combines with J gene TRBJ2-7; a weak D match, TRBD2 (5 bases). The CDR3 spans 15 residues. Germline assignment: CDR1 MNHEY and CDR2 SVGEGT. V was trimmed by 0 bases and J by 0 bases, leaving 9 bases between them. The CDR3 loop is CASSYSMGSSYEQYF. Here the CDR3 DNA reads TGTGCCAGCAGTTACTCGATGGGGAGCTCCTACGAGCAGTACTTC.

The chain is built from TRBV6-5 and TRBJ2-5; D might be TRBD2 (7 bases). Germline lookup yields CDR1 MNHEY and CDR2 SVGAGI. The CDR3 contains 13 residues. The V gene lost 6 bases and the J gene lost 4 bases, with 12 bases spanning the gap. CDR3 sequence (DNA): TGTGCCAGCAGGGCGGGGGCAGGAGAGACCCAGTACTTC. Protein product: CASRAGAGETQYF.

The chain uses TRBV28 and TRBJ2-5, with TRBD1 identical over 8 bases. The V segment lost 5 bases and the J segment 4 bases; nucleotides outside the gene matches: 6. This CDR3 is built from 14 residues. Germline V gene sequence: CDR1 MDHEN, CDR2 SYDVKM. The CDR3 protein is CASSPWTGRETQYF. The CDR3 DNA reads as TGTGCCAGCAGTCCTTGGACAGGGAGAGAGACCCAGTACTTC.

This clone turned up a few times. The V and J genes are TRBV5-4 and TRBJ2-7; 7 nucleotides align to TRBD1. This CDR3 has 16 residues. Germline values: CDR1 SGHNT, CDR2 YYREEE (reference sequence). V dropped 0 bases and J dropped 3; count of bases not matched to a gene: 9. The CDR3 is CASSLAGDSAVYEQYF. DNA of the CDR3: TGTGCCAGCAGCTTGGCCGGGGACAGTGCCGTCTACGAGCAGTACTTC.

The chain's CDR3 is CASSPSGSIAGETQYF. The CDR3 DNA is TGCGCCAGCAGCCCATCCGGGAGCATAGCTGGGGAGACCCAGTACTTC. The V and J genes are TRBV4-1 and TRBJ2-5; D may be TRBD2 (6 bases). There are 16 residues in the CDR3. The V gene lost 4 bases and the J gene lost 5 bases, with 20 bases spanning the gap. Germline CDR1 and CDR2: MGHRA and YSYEKL.

This sequence joins TRBV16 and TRBJ1-5, with D perhaps matching TRBD1 (5 bases). Between the trimmed V and J ends, which lost 6 bases and 11 bases, there was a span of 26 bases. The germline gives CDR1 KGHSY, CDR2 FQNENV. The CDR3 runs 16 residues. The CDR3, as DNA: TGTGCCAGCAGTCCCCCGGGACGGTACCTCAGCGGGGCCCAGCATTTT. This sequence encodes CASSPPGRYLSGAQHF.

The V and J genes are TRBV30 and TRBJ2-1, with TRBD1 as a possible D gene (6 bases). V lost 0 bases, J lost 6 bases, and 15 bases lay in between. The germline gives CDR1 GTSNPN, CDR2 SVGIG (reference sequence). The CDR3 loop spans 15 amino acids. The CDR3 spells CAWSVLGQRTNEQFF. The CDR3 nucleotides are TGTGCCTGGAGTGTGCTAGGACAGAGAACCAATGAGCAGTTCTTC.

The count of this clone is one. V is TRBV6-5 and J is TRBJ2-3; D is undetermined. Per the germline V gene, CDR1 is MNHEY and CDR2 is SVGAGI. This CDR3 comprises 13 residues. CDR3 loop: CSAGRFSTDTQYF. For the CDR3, the DNA is TGTTCCGCTGGGCGATTTAGCACAGATACGCAGTATTTT.

The gene calls are TRBV28 and TRBJ2-7; D is possibly TRBD1 (6 bases). V shed 5 bases and J shed 12 bases, with 23 bases lying between them. Germline-derived CDR1 and CDR2 are MDHEN and SYDVKM. This CDR3 is 14 amino acids long. CDR3 in amino acids: CASSQSGDPYVGYF. The CDR3, as DNA: TGTGCCAGCAGTCAATCAGGGGATCCTTACGTCGGGTACTTC.

This sequence joins TRBV19 and TRBJ1-5, with D tentatively TRBD1 (6 bases). CDR1 is LNHDA, CDR2 SQIVND, per germline (reference sequence). The CDR3 is made up of 15 amino acids. With 5 bases removed from V and 2 bases from J, the gap between germline ends came to 13 bases. The CDR3 DNA reads TGTGCCAGTAGTGGCACAGGGTGGGGCAATCAGCCCCAGCATTTT. Encoded protein: CASSGTGWGNQPQHF.

The chain joins TRBV10-3 to TRBJ1-6; D gene ambiguous. The germline gives CDR1 ENHRY, CDR2 SYGVKD. V gave up 0 bases and J gave up 4 bases, with 22 bases separating them. The CDR3 covers 20 residues. The CDR3 DNA reads as TGTGCCATCAGTGAGTCGAATTTGAGCAGAGACACAATTTATAATTCACCCCTCCACTTT. It is translated as CAISESNLSRDTIYNSPLHF.

As regards this clone: Other DNA sequences in this specimen translate into the identical CDR3. This chain joins TRBV28 and TRBJ2-7, with D unresolved. The CDR3 is 12 residues long. The V gene's germline CDR1 is MDHEN and CDR2 SYDVKM. The V end lost 1 base, the J end lost 1 base, and 2 bases lay between the germline ends. The CDR3 nucleotides are TGTGCCAGCAGTTTATCTTCCTACGAGCAGTACTTC. It specifies CASSLSSYEQYF. The full variable domain, its missing parts supplied by reference TRBV28 and TRBJ2-7, is DVKVTQSSRYLVKRTGEKVFLECVQDMDHENMFWYRQDPGLGLRLIYFSYDVKMKEKGDIPEGYSVSREKKERFSLILESASTNQTSMYLCASSLSSYEQYFGPGTRLTVT.

The chain couples TRBV28 to TRBJ2-5; 7 bases align to TRBD1. The CDR3 has 15 residues. From germline, CDR1 is MDHEN and CDR2 SYDVKM. V shed 4 bases and J 4 bases; nucleotides not matched to a gene: 9. The CDR3 DNA sequence: TGTGCCAGCAGTTCTACAGGGGTCTCCCCAGAGACCCAGTACTTC. The encoded protein is CASSSTGVSPETQYF.

The J gene is TRBJ1-2, the V gene TRBV28; 10 bases are shared with TRBD1. The CDR3 contains 15 residues. V lost 7 bases and J lost 1; bases outside the gene matches: 6. Germline-derived CDR1 and CDR2 are MDHEN and SYDVKM. The CDR3 loop reads CASTGGQGGNYGYTF. CDR3 sequence (DNA): TGTGCCAGCACCGGTGGACAGGGGGGTAACTATGGCTACACCTTC.

V and J are TRBV10-2 and TRBJ2-2, with 8 bases lining up with TRBD2. The CDR3 is 16 residues long. V trimming: 7 bases; J trimming: 4 bases; junction bases outside the gene matches: 11. Germline loops: CDR1 WSHSY, CDR2 SAAADI. The CDR3 loop is CASKPGSGSFTGELFF. CDR3 DNA sequence: TGCGCCAGCAAACCGGGAAGCGGGAGTTTCACCGGGGAGCTGTTTTTT.

The chain employs TRBV15 and TRBJ1-1; D gene uncertain. CDR3 length equals 15 residues. V gave up 1 base and J gave up 4 bases, with 13 bases separating them. Germline V gives CDR1 LNHNV, CDR2 YYDKDF (reference sequence). The CDR3, as DNA: TGTGCCACCAGCAGAGGGGCCCCTAAGGCCACTGAAGCTTTCTTT. Amino acid sequence: CATSRGAPKATEAFF.

The chain is built from TRBV2 and TRBJ1-1; possible D gene TRBD1, 5 bases. CDR3 size: 15 residues. The V gene's germline CDR1 is SNHLY and CDR2 FYNNEI. V lost 3 bases and J 7 bases, leaving 18 bases between the germline ends. The CDR3 loop reads CASSEIRGEFGEAFF. The DNA for the CDR3 is TGTGCCAGCAGTGAGATTCGGGGGGAGTTTGGTGAAGCTTTCTTT.

With respect to this clone: The junction departs from germline at one end; a sequencing error may be responsible. The chain carries TRBV19 and TRBJ1-4; no definite D call. The germline gives CDR1 LNHDA, CDR2 SQIVND (reference sequence). CDR3 length: 14 residues. CDR3: CASSPGFSKEKLFF. CDR3 bases: TGTGCCAGTAGTCCGGGTTTCTCTAAAGAAAAACTGTTTTTT.

V is TRBV28 and J is TRBJ2-1; possibly TRBD1 for D (6 bases). CDR1 is MDHEN and CDR2 is SYDVKM in the germline V gene. V was cut by 3 bases and J by 2 bases, with 14 bases left in between. CDR3 length: 16 residues. In DNA form, the CDR3 reads TGTGCCAGCAGTTTTGAGGGGGAAGTCGCCTACAATGAGCAGTTCTTC. This codes for CASSFEGEVAYNEQFF.

This chain connects TRBV3-1 (or the pseudogene TRBV3-2) to TRBJ2-7; 12 bases match TRBD2. The CDR3 sequence is 16 residues long. Germline CDR1 reads LGHDT; CDR2 reads YNNKEL (reference sequence). The J segment lost 5 bases and the V segment lost 0 bases, leaving 5 bases of the junction unmatched. The CDR3 nucleotides read TGTGCCAGCAGCCAAGAATCGCTAGCGGGAGGGAACGAGCAGTACTTC. Translation: CASSQESLAGGNEQYF.

The rearrangement uses TRBV28 and TRBJ2-7; no clear D. This CDR3 comprises 14 residues. Per the germline V gene, CDR1 is MDHEN and CDR2 is SYDVKM. Trimming stripped 5 bases from V and 2 bases from J, with 13 bases between. The CDR3 DNA follows: TGTGCCAGCAGTCGGCCCGGCAGGACCTACGAGCAGTACTTC. It encodes CASSRPGRTYEQYF.

V and J are TRBV7-9 and TRBJ1-6, with a tentative D call TRBD1 (5 bases). CDR1 is SEHNR, CDR2 FQNEAQ, per germline (reference sequence). V was clipped by 1 base and J by 14 bases, with 9 bases between them. CDR3 length equals 12 residues. The CDR3 region is CASSLGQRTLHF. CDR3 DNA: TGTGCCAGCAGCTTAGGACAGAGAACCCTCCACTTT.

CDR3 amino acids: CASSQVFGTEAFF. The CDR3 coding sequence is TGTGCCAGCAGCCAAGTATTCGGGACAGAAGCTTTCTTT. V usage is TRBV4-2 and J usage is TRBJ1-1; a possible D gene is TRBD1 (6 bases). The CDR3 runs to 13 residues. Trimming removed 1 base at V and 8 bases at J, with 11 bases between. Germline V lookup: CDR1 LGHNA, CDR2 YNFKEQ.

The genes are TRBV3-1 (or the pseudogene TRBV3-2) and TRBJ2-7; the D gene is possibly TRBD2 (6 bases). This CDR3 has 15 residues. Germline CDR1 and CDR2: LGHDT and YNNKEL (reference sequence). The germline V and J ends were trimmed by 3 bases and 3 bases, with 15 bases remaining between them. The CDR3: CASSHRDFGDYEQYF. The CDR3, as DNA: TGTGCCAGCAGCCACAGGGACTTTGGCGACTACGAGCAGTACTTC.

This chain uses TRBV28 with TRBJ1-2; D possibly corresponds to TRBD1 (6 bases). Germline V lookup: CDR1 MDHEN, CDR2 SYDVKM. The CDR3 contains 14 residues. The V end was cut by 6 bases, the J end by 4 bases, with 15 bases between. The CDR3 loop is CASRPGAYSYGYTF. For the CDR3, the DNA is TGTGCCAGCAGGCCAGGGGCTTACAGCTATGGCTACACCTTC.